This T cell receptor (beta chain) was sequenced during a study of cytomegalovirus exposure and HLA in healthy donors. Vbeta (60) and Jbeta (13) primers were used in the PCR. Assay: immunoSEQ multiplex PCR; the TCRdb copy retains only in-frame clones and omits some. The sample is made up of tens of thousands of clones, and the top ten hold 2% to 2.5% of it. The V and J ends lost 5 bases and 0 bases respectively, with 11 bases between them. The CDR3 consists of 15 residues. The V gene's germline CDR1 is MDHEN and CDR2 SYDVKM. What was sequenced was PBMCs. The sequence was collected from a female donor in good health and CMV-seronegative. The chain joins TRBV28 to TRBJ1-3; a weak D match, TRBD1 (5 bases). The CDR3: CASSGQGYSGNTIYF. CDR3 nucleotides: TGTGCCAGCAGTGGGCAGGGTTACTCTGGAAACACCATATATTTT.